These T cell receptor beta chains were read from a single sample in a study of control samples from healthy donors and cancer patients. This table comes from immunoSEQ multiplex PCR, and its TCRdb copy is limited to in-frame clones, with some not included. This sample has 150,000 to 200,000 clones, with roughly 89% found just once. Specimen: blood. These receptors came from a woman between 45 and 60 years old in good health. The CDR3 runs from the conserved cysteine through the conserved F or W. Fields, in order: V gene, D gene, clone size, J gene, CDR3 protein, CDR3 DNA. D genes are given only for firm matches. The listing skips clone size in some rows; elsewhere it reads once, few, many or a size class.

TRBV6-5	NA	NA	TRBJ1-2	CASSYSTNYGYTF	TGTGCCAGCAGTTACTCCACTAACTATGGCTACACCTTC
TRBV7-3	NA	NA	TRBJ2-3	CASSQVGGYSSTDTQYF	TGTGCCAGCAGCCAAGTAGGGGGGTACTCTAGCACAGATACGCAGTATTTT
TRBV5-1	TRBD2	NA	TRBJ2-5	CASSLLAGGPETQYF	TGCGCCAGCAGCTTACTAGCGGGGGGGCCTGAGACCCAGTACTTC
TRBV7-9	NA	few	TRBJ1-6	CASSLAGDGNSPLHF	TGTGCCAGCAGCTTAGCAGGTGACGGGAATTCACCCCTCCACTTT
TRBV5-1	TRBD1	NA	TRBJ2-2	CASSWGTGNSNTGELFF	TGCGCCAGCAGCTGGGGGACAGGAAATTCGAACACCGGGGAGCTGTTTTTT
TRBV2	TRBD2	NA	TRBJ2-5	CASSPTAGAVLSQYF	TGTGCCAGCAGCCCGACAGCGGGGGCCGTTCTGTCCCAGTACTTC
TRBV14	NA	once	TRBJ1-1	CASSHGRDTEAFF	TGTGCCAGCAGCCACGGCAGGGACACTGAAGCTTTCTTT
TRBV24-1	NA	few	TRBJ2-1	CATSDRGGTYNEQFF	TGTGCCACCAGTGATAGAGGGGGTACGTACAATGAGCAGTTCTTC
TRBV3-1/TRBV3-2	NA	NA	TRBJ1-5	CASSQRQSGQPQHF	TGTGCCAGCAGCCAAAGGCAGTCCGGTCAGCCCCAGCATTTT
TRBV3-1/TRBV3-2	NA	NA	TRBJ1-5	CASSQFVGNQPQHF	TGTGCCAGCAGCCAATTCGTCGGAAATCAGCCCCAGCATTTT
TRBV10-2	NA	NA	TRBJ2-6	CASSEMGTGANVLTF	TGCGCCAGCAGTGAGATGGGGACTGGGGCCAACGTCCTGACTTTC
TRBV6-5	TRBD1	NA	TRBJ1-2	CASTHRLDRGNGYTF	TGTGCCAGCACCCACCGGCTGGACAGGGGCAATGGCTACACCTTC
TRBV4-1	NA	once	TRBJ1-2	CASSPPAGASLANYGYTF	TGCGCCAGCAGCCCCCCCGCTGGGGCGTCTTTAGCTAACTATGGCTACACCTTC
TRBV27	TRBD2	NA	TRBJ2-1	CASSPGTISNEQFF	TGTGCCAGCAGTCCCGGGACTATCTCCAATGAGCAGTTCTTC
TRBV5-6	NA	NA	TRBJ1-4	CASSTGWVAEKLFF	TGTGCCAGCAGTACCGGGTGGGTAGCTGAAAAACTGTTTTTT
TRBV7-2	NA	NA	TRBJ1-3	CASSLGSTGNTIYF	TGTGCCAGCAGCTTAGGCAGTACTGGAAACACCATATATTTT
TRBV5-1	TRBD1	NA	TRBJ2-6	CASSFTGTGTSGANVLTF	TGCGCCAGCAGCTTTACCGGGACAGGGACCTCTGGGGCCAACGTCCTGACTTTC